This T cell receptor beta chain was recovered during a study of blood T cell repertoires in COVID-19. Across the whole study: PBMCs, B-cell-depleted T cells, or T cells were the source of the cDNA or gDNA that made up the material.

The authors' processing: How many nucleated cells were present was estimated from reference gene primer amplification. Sequencing was performed with immunoSEQ multiplex PCR; in TCRdb, only in-frame clones are kept and a portion is missing. V and J calls plus clone size are reproduced from that table; the DNA served to infer D and trimming. The profile shows around 99,000 clones, 80% of them singletons. CDR3 size: 15 residues. With 2 bases clipped from V and 4 bases from J, the junction kept 5 bases outside the gene matches. In germline, CDR1 is LGHDT, CDR2 YNNKEL (reference sequence). The chain links TRBV3-1 (or the pseudogene TRBV3-2) to TRBJ2-1, with 7 nucleotides matching TRBD2. The receptor's source is a man in his fifties who had recovered from COVID-19. Sample: peripheral blood. The CDR3, as DNA: TGTGCCAGCAGCCAACGGGCGGGAGCTTACAATGAGCAGTTCTTC. Translation gives CASSQRAGAYNEQFF.